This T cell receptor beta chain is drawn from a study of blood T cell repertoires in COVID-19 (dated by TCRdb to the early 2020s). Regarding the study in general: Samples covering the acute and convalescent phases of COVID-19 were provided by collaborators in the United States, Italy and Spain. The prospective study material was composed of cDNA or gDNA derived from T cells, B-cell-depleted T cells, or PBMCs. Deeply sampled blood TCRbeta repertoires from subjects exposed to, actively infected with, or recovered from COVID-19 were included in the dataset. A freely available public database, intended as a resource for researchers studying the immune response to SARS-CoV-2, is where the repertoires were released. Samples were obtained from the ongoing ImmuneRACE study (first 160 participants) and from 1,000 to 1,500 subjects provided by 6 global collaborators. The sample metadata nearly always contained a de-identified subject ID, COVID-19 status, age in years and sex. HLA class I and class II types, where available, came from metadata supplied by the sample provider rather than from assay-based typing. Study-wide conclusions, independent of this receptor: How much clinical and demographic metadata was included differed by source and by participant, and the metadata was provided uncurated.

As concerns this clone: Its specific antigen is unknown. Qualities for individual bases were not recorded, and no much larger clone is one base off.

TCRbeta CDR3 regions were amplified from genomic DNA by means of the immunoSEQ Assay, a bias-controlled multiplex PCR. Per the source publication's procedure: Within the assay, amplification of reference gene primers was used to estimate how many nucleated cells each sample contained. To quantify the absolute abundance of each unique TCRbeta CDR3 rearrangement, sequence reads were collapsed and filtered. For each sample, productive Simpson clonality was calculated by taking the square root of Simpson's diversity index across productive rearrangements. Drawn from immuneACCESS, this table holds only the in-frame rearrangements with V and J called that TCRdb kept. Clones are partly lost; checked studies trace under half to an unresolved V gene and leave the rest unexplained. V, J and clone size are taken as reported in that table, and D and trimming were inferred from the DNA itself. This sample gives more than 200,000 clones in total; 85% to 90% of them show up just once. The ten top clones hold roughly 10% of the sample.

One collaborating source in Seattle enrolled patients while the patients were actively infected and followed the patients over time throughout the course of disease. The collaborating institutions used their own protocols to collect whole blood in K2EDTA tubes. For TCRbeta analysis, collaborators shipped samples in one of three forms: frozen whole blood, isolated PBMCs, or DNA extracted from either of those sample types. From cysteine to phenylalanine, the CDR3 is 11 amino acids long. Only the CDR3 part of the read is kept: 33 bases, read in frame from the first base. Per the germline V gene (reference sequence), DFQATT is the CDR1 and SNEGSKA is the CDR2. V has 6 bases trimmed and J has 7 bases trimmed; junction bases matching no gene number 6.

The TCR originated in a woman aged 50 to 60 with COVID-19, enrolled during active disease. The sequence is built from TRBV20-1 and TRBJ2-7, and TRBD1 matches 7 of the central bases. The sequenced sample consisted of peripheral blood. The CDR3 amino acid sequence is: CSAPNRGEQYF. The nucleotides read TGCAGTGCCCCCAACAGGGGTGAGCAGTACTTC.